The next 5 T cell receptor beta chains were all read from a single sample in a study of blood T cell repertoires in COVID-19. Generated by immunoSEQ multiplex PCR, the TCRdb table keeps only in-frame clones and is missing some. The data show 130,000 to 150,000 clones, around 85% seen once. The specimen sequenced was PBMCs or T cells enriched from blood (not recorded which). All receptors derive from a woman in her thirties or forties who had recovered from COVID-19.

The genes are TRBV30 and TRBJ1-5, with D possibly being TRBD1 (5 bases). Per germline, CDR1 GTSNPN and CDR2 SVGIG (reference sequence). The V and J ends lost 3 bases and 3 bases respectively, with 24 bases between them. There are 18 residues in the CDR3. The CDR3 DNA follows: TGTGCCTGGAGCGCTACTTATCAGGCAGGGAAGTACAATCAGCCCCAGCATTTT. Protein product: CAWSATYQAGKYNQPQHF.

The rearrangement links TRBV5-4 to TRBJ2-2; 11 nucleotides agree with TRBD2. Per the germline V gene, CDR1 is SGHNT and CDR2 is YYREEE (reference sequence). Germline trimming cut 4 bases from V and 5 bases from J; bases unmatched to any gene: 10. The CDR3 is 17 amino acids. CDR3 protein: CASSRDSGGAGTGELFF. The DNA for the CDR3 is TGTGCCAGCAGCAGAGATAGCGGGGGGGCCGGTACCGGGGAGCTGTTTTTT.

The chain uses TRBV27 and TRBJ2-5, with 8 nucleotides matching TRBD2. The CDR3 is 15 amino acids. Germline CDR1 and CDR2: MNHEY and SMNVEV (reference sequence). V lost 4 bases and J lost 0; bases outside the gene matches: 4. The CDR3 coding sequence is TGTGCCAGCAGTTCCCTTAGCGGGGACCAAGAGACCCAGTACTTC. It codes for CASSSLSGDQETQYF.

The CDR3 DNA follows: TGTGCCAGCAGCCAGGGGGACAGGGGGTACAATGAGCAGTTCTTC. Translated: CASSQGDRGYNEQFF. The V gene is TRBV3-1 (or the pseudogene TRBV3-2), the J gene TRBJ2-1; 11 nucleotides line up with TRBD1. V dropped 3 bases and J dropped 4; count of bases not matched to a gene: 2. CDR1 is LGHDT and CDR2 is YNNKEL in the germline V gene (reference sequence). The CDR3 consists of 15 residues.

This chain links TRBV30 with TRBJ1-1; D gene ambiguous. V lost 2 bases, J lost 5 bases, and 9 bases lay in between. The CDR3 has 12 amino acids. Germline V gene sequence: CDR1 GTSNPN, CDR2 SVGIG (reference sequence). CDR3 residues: CAWSSYRTEAFF. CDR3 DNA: TGTGCCTGGAGTTCCTATCGGACTGAAGCTTTCTTT.